Given below is one T cell receptor (beta chain) in context. Here immunoSEQ multiplex PCR was the method, and the copy in TCRdb shows in-frame clones only, minus some. The sample lists over 200,000 clones, over 70% occurring once. Germline loops: CDR1 SNHLY, CDR2 FYNNEI. V lost 5 bases to trimming and J lost 7 bases; unmatched junction nucleotides: 14. The CDR3 length is 16 residues. This sample is drawn from a study of blood T cell repertoires in COVID-19. Study-level information: Researchers got acute and convalescent COVID-19 samples from the United States, Italy and Spain. T cells, B-cell-depleted T cells, or PBMCs provided the cDNA or gDNA that served as material.

Source material: peripheral blood. The receptor was isolated from a man older than 75 with acute or convalescent COVID-19. The J gene is TRBJ2-1, the V gene TRBV2, with 7 positions matching TRBD1. The CDR3 bases are TGTGCCAGCAGTCCAGACGACAGGGTTTTATTGAATGAGCAGTTCTTC. Its translation is CASSPDDRVLLNEQFF.